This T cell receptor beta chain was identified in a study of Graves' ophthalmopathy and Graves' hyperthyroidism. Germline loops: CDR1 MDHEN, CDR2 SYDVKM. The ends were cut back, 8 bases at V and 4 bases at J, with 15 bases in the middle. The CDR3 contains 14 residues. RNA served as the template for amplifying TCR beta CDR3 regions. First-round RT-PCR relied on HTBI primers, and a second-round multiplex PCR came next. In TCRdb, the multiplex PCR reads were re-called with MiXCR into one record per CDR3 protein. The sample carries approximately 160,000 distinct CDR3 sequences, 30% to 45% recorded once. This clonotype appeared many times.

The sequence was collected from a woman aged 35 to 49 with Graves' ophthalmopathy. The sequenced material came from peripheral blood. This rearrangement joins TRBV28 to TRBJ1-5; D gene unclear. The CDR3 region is CASVEGLPNQPQHF. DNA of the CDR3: TGTGCCAGCGTGGAGGGCCTCCCTAATCAGCCCCAGCATTTT.